Shown below are 12 T cell receptor beta chains from a single sample sequenced in a study of blood T cell repertoires in COVID-19. The assay was immunoSEQ multiplex PCR, and TCRdb's table has in-frame clones only and misses some. The table lists around 69,000 clones, roughly 80% of them singletons. Sequencing input: peripheral blood. These receptors originate from a woman aged 65 to 85 with acute or convalescent COVID-19.

The V gene is TRBV21-1, the J gene TRBJ2-3; TRBD1 reflects the table's D call only, with no check against the DNA. TRBV21-1 is an annotated pseudogene. This CDR3 has 19 residues. CDR3 sequence reads: CASSKPTLKSGQVTDTQYF. In DNA, the CDR3 is TGTGCCAGCAGCAAACCCACCCTAAAATCGGGACAAGTCACAGATACGCAGTATTTT.

The rearrangement joins TRBV15 to TRBJ2-5, with D perhaps matching TRBD2 (5 bases). Germline-derived CDR1 and CDR2 are LNHNV and YYDKDF (reference sequence). With 6 bases removed from V and 3 bases from J, the gap between germline ends came to 17 bases. The CDR3 has 15 residues. CDR3 region: CATSFANSGKETQYF. The CDR3 DNA sequence: TGTGCCACCAGTTTTGCGAACTCGGGGAAAGAGACCCAGTACTTC.

The chain carries TRBV5-4 and TRBJ2-1; 7 nucleotides agree with TRBD2. The germline CDR1 and CDR2 sequences are SGHNT and YYREEE (reference sequence). The CDR3 is 16 amino acids. Losses at the gene ends were 4 bases for V and 6 bases for J; bases not matched to a gene: 13. CDR3 protein: CASSGKLRDYLNEQFF. The CDR3 DNA follows: TGTGCCAGCAGCGGCAAGTTAAGGGACTATCTCAATGAGCAGTTCTTC. The full variable domain, with the rest looked up from reference TRBV5-4 and TRBJ2-1, is ETGVTQSPTHLIKTRGQQVTLRCSSQSGHNTVSWYQQALGQGPQFIFQYYREEENGRGNFPPRFSGLQFPNYSSELNVNALELDDSALYLCASSGKLRDYLNEQFFGPGTRLTVL.

The rearrangement links TRBV25-1 to TRBJ1-5; no reliable D call. Germline V lookup: CDR1 MGHDK, CDR2 SYGVNS. Between the trimmed V and J ends, which lost 1 base and 2 bases, there was a span of 6 bases. The CDR3 sequence is 14 residues long. CDR3 coding DNA: TGTGCCAGCAGTGAATCCCAGGGCAATCAGCCCCAGCATTTT. Its protein is CASSESQGNQPQHF.

The DNA of the CDR3 is TGTGCCAGCAGCCAAGGGACACCAGGGAGAGCTTTCTTT. It codes for CASSQGTPGRAFF. This rearrangement joins TRBV7-6 to TRBJ1-1; D might be TRBD1 (6 bases). Deletions cut 5 bases from V and 10 bases from J, with 17 bases between. The CDR3 consists of 13 residues. Germline CDR1 and CDR2: SGHVS and FNYEAQ.

This clone has just a few counts. The rearrangement joins TRBV15 to TRBJ2-7, with 10 bases lining up with TRBD2. Germline values: CDR1 LNHNV, CDR2 YYDKDF (reference sequence). V lost 1 base, J lost 2 bases, and 2 bases stayed unmatched. The CDR3 covers 15 residues. CDR3 loop: CATSRGGTSAYEQYF. The CDR3 region has the DNA TGTGCCACCAGCAGAGGCGGGACTAGCGCCTACGAGCAGTACTTC.

With respect to this clone: The junction departs from germline at one end; a sequencing error may be responsible. V is TRBV28 and J is TRBJ2-2; a weak D match, TRBD2 (6 bases). This CDR3 is built from 15 residues. The germline V gene encodes CDR1 MDHEN and CDR2 SYDVKM. CDR3 sequence (DNA): TGTGCCGGCAGCTCGAGCGGGCCGAACACCGGGGAGCTGTTTTTT. Translation gives CAGSSSGPNTGELFF.

This chain links TRBV20-1 with TRBJ2-7, with a weak D call TRBD1 (6 bases). V was clipped by 3 bases and J by 0 bases, with 12 bases between them. The CDR3 sequence is 14 residues long. Germline assignment: CDR1 DFQATT and CDR2 SNEGSKA (reference sequence). The CDR3 bases are TGCAGTGCTAGTCGCGGACAGAGCTCCTACGAGCAGTACTTC. This translates into CSASRGQSSYEQYF.

This clone was recorded a few times. V gene TRBV15 combines with J gene TRBJ2-3; 8 bases are shared with TRBD1. With 1 base clipped from V and 4 bases from J, the junction kept 1 base outside the gene matches. This CDR3 contains 14 residues. In germline, CDR1 is LNHNV, CDR2 YYDKDF (reference sequence). In nucleotides, the CDR3 is TGTGCCACCAGCAGAGGGACAGGGTCAGATACGCAGTATTTT. Translation: CATSRGTGSDTQYF.

DNA of the CDR3: TGTGCCAGTAGTATTGGGACAGGGGGCTACACCTTC. Protein sequence: CASSIGTGGYTF. V and J are TRBV19 and TRBJ1-2; 9 bases agree with TRBD1. There are 12 residues in the CDR3. V shed 3 bases, J shed 8 bases, and the junction held 1 base outside the gene matches. Germline V CDR1 and CDR2: LNHDA, SQIVND (reference sequence).

This clone was seen only once. This chain connects TRBV5-1 to TRBJ2-7, with a possible D match to TRBD2 (6 bases). There are 13 residues in the CDR3. Looked up from germline, CDR1 is SGHRS and CDR2 is YFSETQ. Trimming left V 4 bases short and J 1 base short, with 9 bases between. CDR3 DNA: TGCGCCAGCAGCGACGGGAGTTCCTACGAGCAGTACTTC. Protein: CASSDGSSYEQYF. The entire variable domain, with the rest obtained from reference TRBV5-1 and TRBJ2-7, is as follows: KAGVTQTPRYLIKTRGQQVTLSCSPISGHRSVSWYQQTPGQGLQFLFEYFSETQRNKGNFPGRFSGRQFSNSRSEMNVSTLELGDSALYLCASSDGSSYEQYFGPGTRLTVT.

The chain couples TRBV6-6 to TRBJ1-2; tentative D call: TRBD1 (6 bases). Germline values: CDR1 MNHNY, CDR2 SVGAGI (reference sequence). This CDR3 has 14 amino acids. V lost 4 bases to trimming and J lost 8 bases, with 17 bases between them. CDR3 in amino acids: CASSSNRDAWGYTF. The CDR3 bases are TGTGCCAGCAGTTCTAACAGGGACGCTTGGGGCTACACCTTC.